This T cell receptor beta chain was sequenced for a study of blood T cells in healthy people across ages. Study-wide results and limits: With donor CMV status unknown, expanded clonotype changes were possibly confounded. Naive T cell percentage and TCR beta diversity correlated strongly.

With regard to this clonotype: The target antigen is unknown.

Trimming took 5 bases from V and 4 from J; bases not matched to a gene: 8. The CDR3 runs 16 residues. Looked up from germline, CDR1 is MDHEN and CDR2 is SYDVKM. Russia was home to the donors, healthy Caucasian individuals aged about 6 to 90. Per sample, extraction of total RNA gave at least 5 micrograms in every case. The use of a sample-barcoded 5' primer and a J-beta primer mix characterized a second PCR of 7 to 11 cycles. TCRdb redid the calling of the 5' RACE reads with MiXCR, one entry per CDR3 protein. The sample includes almost 1 million distinct CDR3 sequences, 45% to 60% of them seen just once.

The gene calls are TRBV28 and TRBJ2-3; 11 nucleotides match TRBD2. The sequence came from a woman aged 55-70 years in good health. The specimen was blood. CDR3 loop: CASSATSGSRPDTQYF. In DNA form, the CDR3 reads TGTGCCAGCAGTGCTACTAGCGGGAGTCGGCCAGATACGCAGTATTTT.